The sequence of this T cell receptor beta chain was determined in a study of response to subunit inactivated influenza vaccine. Trimming stripped 2 bases from V and 3 bases from J, with 7 bases between. Germline CDR1 is SGHTA and CDR2 is FQGNSA. The CDR3 is 14 residues long. This clonotype was observed at least ten times. TCRdb re-derived calls from the RT-PCR reads in MiXCR, one entry per CDR3 protein. The sample has about 540,000 distinct CDR3 sequences, 20% to 25% seen once. The same sample was also studied in work on T cells expressing NK-cell markers. That work contributes: 5'RACE template switching built TCR beta cDNA with unique molecular identifiers. Seropositivity for HCMV was found in seven of the eight sequenced donors, with one seronegative. The sorts in several experiments were restricted to alpha-beta TCR T cells by an anti-gamma-delta TCR antibody. Dominant NKG2C+ clonotypes made up roughly 1.0-7.0% of CD8+ T cells in about six donors. Evidence did not settle whether expanded NKG2C+ T cell clones targeted HCMV.

The sequencing here drew on CD4+ T cells sorted from PBMCs, taken 11 to 12 days after vaccination. The source is a man aged 45-65 years who received an inactivated influenza vaccine. The V and J genes are TRBV7-2 and TRBJ2-2; no definite D call. CDR3: CASSLSWDTGELFF. In DNA form, the CDR3 reads TGTGCCAGCAGCTTATCCTGGGACACCGGGGAGCTGTTTTTT. Full variable domain (remainder filled in from reference TRBV7-2 and TRBJ2-2): GAGVSQSPSNKVTEKGKDVELRCDPISGHTALYWYRQSLGQGLEFLIYFQGNSAPDKSGLPSDRFSAERTGGSVSTLTIQRTQQEDSAVYLCASSLSWDTGELFFGEGSRLTVL.